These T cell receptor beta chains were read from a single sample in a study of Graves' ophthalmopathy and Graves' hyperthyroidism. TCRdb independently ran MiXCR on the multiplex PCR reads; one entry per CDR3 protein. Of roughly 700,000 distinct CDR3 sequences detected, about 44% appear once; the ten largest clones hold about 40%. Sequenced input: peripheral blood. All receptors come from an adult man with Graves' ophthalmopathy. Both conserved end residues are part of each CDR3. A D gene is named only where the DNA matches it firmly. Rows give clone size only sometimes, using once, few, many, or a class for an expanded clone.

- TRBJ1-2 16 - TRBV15 TGTGCCACCAGCAGAGATCGAAGAGTAGGGGACGATGGCTACACCTTC CATSRDRRVGDDGYTF
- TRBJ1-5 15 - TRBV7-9 TGTGCCAGCAGCTTAATCGGACTAGCGGTTGAGACCCAGCATTTT CASSLIGLAVETQHF
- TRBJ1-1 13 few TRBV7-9 TGTGCCAGCAGTTCTTTGGCGAACACTGAAGCTTTCTTT CASSSLANTEAFF
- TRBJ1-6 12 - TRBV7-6 TGTGCCAGCAGCCAAGCGGCCTCACCCCTCCACTTT CASSQAASPLHF
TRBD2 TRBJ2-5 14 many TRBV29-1 TGCAGCGTTGAAGATAGCGGGCCGGAAGAGACCCAGTACTTC CSVEDSGPEETQYF
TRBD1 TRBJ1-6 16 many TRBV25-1 TGTGCCAGCACCTATGGACTGACAGGGAAGGATTCACCCCTCCACTTT CASTYGLTGKDSPLHF
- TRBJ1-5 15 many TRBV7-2 TGTGCCAGCAGCTTAGTGGGCGTGAGCAATCAGCCCCAGCATTTT CASSLVGVSNQPQHF
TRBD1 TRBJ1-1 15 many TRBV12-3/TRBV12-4 TGTGCCAGCAGTCATCTGATCACAGGGGGTACTGAAGCTTTCTTT CASSHLITGGTEAFF
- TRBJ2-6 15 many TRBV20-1 TGCAGTGCTAGAGACGGACAGTCTGGGGCCAACGTCCTGACTTTC CSARDGQSGANVLTF
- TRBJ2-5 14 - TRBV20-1 TGCAGTGCCAGCAGTAGGTCTTCCCAAGAGACCCAGTACTTC CSASSRSSQETQYF
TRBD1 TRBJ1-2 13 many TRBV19 TGTGCCAGTACCCCGGGACAGCGCTATGGCTACACCTTC CASTPGQRYGYTF
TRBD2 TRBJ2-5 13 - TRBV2 TGTGCCAGCAACTCGGGGGGGCGAGGGACCCAGTACTTC CASNSGGRGTQYF
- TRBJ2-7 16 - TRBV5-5 TGTGCCAGCAGCTTACGCGGGTCGGGGGGCGAGTACGAGCAGTACTTC CASSLRGSGGEYEQYF
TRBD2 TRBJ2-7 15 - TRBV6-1 TGTGCCAGCAGTTTGGGACTAGCGGGAGAACACGAGCAGTACTTC CASSLGLAGEHEQYF
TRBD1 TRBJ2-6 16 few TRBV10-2 TGTGCCAGCAGTTCGCAGGGGGCTGCTGGGGCCAACGTCCTGACTTTC CASSSQGAAGANVLTF
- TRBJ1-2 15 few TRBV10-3 TGTGCCAGCAGTTACGAGACAGTTGATAACTATGGCTACACCTTC CASSYETVDNYGYTF
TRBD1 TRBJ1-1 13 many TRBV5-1 TGCGCCAGCAGCTTGGGACAGGGGTTTGAAGCTTTCTTT CASSLGQGFEAFF
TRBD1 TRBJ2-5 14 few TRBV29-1 TGCAGCGTTGGCGGACAGGGGCAGTGGGAGACCCAGTACTTC CSVGGQGQWETQYF
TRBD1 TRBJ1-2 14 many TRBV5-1 TGCGCCAGCAGCGGGGGACAGGGCGTCGCTGGCTACACCTTC CASSGGQGVAGYTF
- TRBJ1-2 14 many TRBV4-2 TGTGCCAGCAGCCAAGATTCAGGGAGCCTTGGCTACACCTTC CASSQDSGSLGYTF
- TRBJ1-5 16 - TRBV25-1 TGTGCCAGTAACAGTTTGGGACAAACTAGCAATCAGCCCCAGCATTTT CASNSLGQTSNQPQHF
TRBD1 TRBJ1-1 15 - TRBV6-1 TGTGCCAGCATTGCCGGGACAGCTATGAACACTGAAGCTTTCTTT CASIAGTAMNTEAFF
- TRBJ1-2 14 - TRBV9 TGTGCCAGCAGCCCTAAAGGACAGAACTATGGCTACACCTTC CASSPKGQNYGYTF
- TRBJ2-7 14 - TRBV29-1 TGCAGCCCAGGGGTGGGGGCCAGCTCCTACGAGCAGTACTTC CSPGVGASSYEQYF
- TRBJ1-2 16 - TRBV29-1 TGCAGCTTACGATCGAGTGCGTCGATTTCTAACTATGGCTACACCTTC CSLRSSASISNYGYTF
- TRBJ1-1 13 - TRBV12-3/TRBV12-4 TGTGCCTGGAGTGTAGATTTAAGGGGTGAAGCTTTCTTT CAWSVDLRGEAFF
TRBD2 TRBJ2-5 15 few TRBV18 TGTGCCAGCTCACTGAATAGCGGGGAACAAGAGACCCAGTACTTC CASSLNSGEQETQYF